This T cell receptor (beta chain) is drawn from a study of shared clonotypes between healthy human individuals. Overall study: For every donor, three CD4 naive, three CD4 memory, two CD8 naive and one CD8 memory plates were used. Study-level findings and limits: Generation probability values for non-shared clonotypes were lower than those for clonotypes shared by all four donors.

A single count supports this clone. Its antigen remains unknown. The investigators split CD4+ cells into a CD45RA+ naive subset and a CD45RA-negative memory subset. Per the germline V gene, CDR1 is MNHEY and CDR2 is SMNVEV (reference sequence). This CDR3 region has 13 residues. The V segment lost 4 bases and the J segment 9 bases; nucleotides outside the gene matches: 7. Generated by immunoSEQ multiplex PCR, the TCRdb table keeps only in-frame clones and is missing some. The sample has approximately 2.1 million clones; more than 85% are singletons. This receptor was obtained from a man aged 18 to 35 in good health. Some clones in this sample may be carry-over from other donors' samples. This chain joins TRBV27 and TRBJ2-5; 8 nucleotides line up with TRBD2. The specimen sequenced was naive CD4+ T cells from PBMCs. Described subset: CD45RA+ positively selected. As DNA, the CDR3 is TGTGCCAGCAGTTCCGGGACTAGTACGGCCCAGTACTTC. Residues: CASSSGTSTAQYF.